This TCR beta chain was sequenced in a study of blood T cell repertoires in COVID-19 (dated by TCRdb to the early 2020s). A note on the overall study: Collaborator samples came from the United States, Italy and Spain and covered acute and convalescent phases of COVID-19. The prospective study material was composed of cDNA or gDNA derived from T cells, B-cell-depleted T cells, or PBMCs. Deeply sampled blood TCRbeta repertoires from subjects exposed to, actively infected with, or recovered from COVID-19 were included in the dataset. The repertoires were released in a freely available public database intended as a resource for research on the immune response to SARS-CoV-2. The samples were drawn from two sources: the first 160 participants of the ongoing ImmuneRACE study, and over 950 subjects contributed by 6 global collaborators. Nearly every sample came with metadata listing a de-identified subject ID, COVID-19 status, age in years and sex. Where available, HLA class I and class II types were taken from metadata supplied by the sample provider and were not determined by assay-based typing.

Overall study results and their limits: Clinical and demographic metadata were provided uncurated, with the amount varying by source and participant.

Each collaborating institution followed its own protocols to collect whole blood in K2EDTA tubes. For TCRbeta analysis, collaborators shipped samples in one of three forms: frozen whole blood, isolated PBMCs, or DNA extracted from either of those sample types. With regard to this clone: The target of this receptor is not known. It has no much larger one-base neighbor in the sample; base qualities were not kept.

TCRbeta CDR3 regions were amplified from genomic DNA using the immunoSEQ Assay, a bias-controlled multiplex PCR. As for the original processing: The number of nucleated cells in each sample was estimated from the amplification of reference gene primers within the assay. To quantify the absolute abundance of each unique TCRbeta CDR3 rearrangement, sequence reads were collapsed and filtered. Productive Simpson clonality was computed per sample as the square root of Simpson's diversity index over productive rearrangements. The source is immuneACCESS, and TCRdb retained only in-frame sequences with V and J called. Part of the clones is not carried over; for the studies checked, unresolved V genes explain less than half of this, and the remainder is unexplained. The V and J calls and clone size were taken over from that table, and D and trimming were inferred from the DNA. This sample holds under 55,000 clones; around 79% were observed only once. Clones ranked in the top ten supply over 11% of the sample.

Sequences were obtained from peripheral blood. This receptor was taken from a human donor in a cohort sampled during active COVID-19.

The nucleotides read TGTGCCAGCAGTTTGTCCTCGATGGGGGGGGAAGAGACCCAGTACTTC. Its product reads: CASSLSSMGGEETQYF. The rearrangement combines TRBV28 with TRBJ2-5; 7 bases in the junction line up with TRBD2. In the germline V gene, CDR1 corresponds to MDHEN and CDR2 to SYDVKM. From cysteine to phenylalanine, the CDR3 is 16 amino acids long. The kept DNA is CDR3 alone, 48 bases in frame from the first base. Compared with germline, V lacks 3 bases and J lacks 3 bases; bases without a gene match: 10. With the rest looked up from the reference TRBV28 and TRBJ2-5 genes rather than sequenced, the full variable domain is DVKVTQSSRYLVKRTGEKVFLECVQDMDHENMFWYRQDPGLGLRLIYFSYDVKMKEKGDIPEGYSVSREKKERFSLILESASTNQTSMYLCASSLSSMGGEETQYFGPGTRLLVL.